A selection of T cell receptor beta chains follows, all from one sample in a study of T cell responses to AZD1222 COVID-19 vaccine. Repertoires were generated with immunoSEQ multiplex PCR, while TCRdb's copy carries only in-frame clones and drops some. The sample includes more than 85,000 clones, roughly 86% of them seen just once. Sequenced material: peripheral blood, taken 28 days after the second AZD1222 dose. Every receptor here comes from an adult who received the AZD1222 COVID-19 vaccine. Each CDR3 is given with its conserved first and last residue. Each record gives: J gene, D gene, V gene, clone size, CDR3 protein, CDR3 DNA. D genes are given only for firm matches. Size values are once, few and many counts, or a class for expanded clones, and some rows have none.

j_call: TRBJ2-3
d_call: NA
v_call: TRBV18
clone_size: NA
cdr3_aa: CASSPSTGSGGTQYF
cdr3_nt: TGTGCCAGCTCACCATCGACAGGGTCCGGGGGAACGCAGTATTTT

j_call: TRBJ2-5
d_call: TRBD1
v_call: TRBV6-5
clone_size: NA
cdr3_aa: CASSLDRGGQETQYF
cdr3_nt: TGTGCCAGCAGTCTCGACAGGGGAGGCCAAGAGACCCAGTACTTC

j_call: TRBJ2-1
d_call: TRBD2
v_call: TRBV3-1/TRBV3-2
clone_size: NA
cdr3_aa: CASSQELAGNEQFF
cdr3_nt: TGTGCCAGCAGCCAAGAACTAGCGGGCAATGAGCAGTTCTTC

j_call: TRBJ1-4
d_call: NA
v_call: TRBV28
clone_size: NA
cdr3_aa: CASSFMGFNEKLFF
cdr3_nt: TGTGCCAGCAGTTTCATGGGATTTAATGAAAAACTGTTTTTT

j_call: TRBJ2-1
d_call: NA
v_call: TRBV24-1
clone_size: NA
cdr3_aa: CATGDRGGRANEQFF
cdr3_nt: TGTGCCACCGGTGATCGAGGGGGGCGGGCAAATGAGCAGTTCTTC

j_call: TRBJ1-2
d_call: NA
v_call: TRBV5-1
clone_size: NA
cdr3_aa: CASGRGGGQANYGYTF
cdr3_nt: TGCGCCAGCGGCCGGGGTGGAGGGCAAGCTAACTATGGCTACACCTTC

j_call: TRBJ1-3
d_call: NA
v_call: TRBV5-1
clone_size: NA
cdr3_aa: CASSTGPSSGNTIYF
cdr3_nt: TGCGCCAGCAGCACAGGCCCCAGCTCTGGAAACACCATATATTTT

j_call: TRBJ1-4
d_call: NA
v_call: TRBV10-2
clone_size: NA
cdr3_aa: CASSEQGPSEKLFF
cdr3_nt: TGCGCCAGCAGTGAGCAGGGCCCCTCTGAAAAACTGTTTTTT

j_call: TRBJ2-2
d_call: NA
v_call: TRBV2
clone_size: NA
cdr3_aa: CASSVYTQNTGELFF
cdr3_nt: TGTGCCAGCAGTGTCTACACTCAGAACACCGGGGAGCTGTTTTTT

j_call: TRBJ2-3
d_call: TRBD2
v_call: TRBV2
clone_size: many
cdr3_aa: CASSRDYTDTQYF
cdr3_nt: TGTGCCAGCAGCCGGGACTACACAGATACGCAGTATTTT

j_call: TRBJ2-7
d_call: NA
v_call: TRBV3-1/TRBV3-2
clone_size: NA
cdr3_aa: CASTRGEAHGEQYF
cdr3_nt: TGTGCCAGCACTCGAGGAGAGGCCCATGGCGAGCAGTACTTC

j_call: TRBJ1-3
d_call: TRBD1
v_call: TRBV28
clone_size: NA
cdr3_aa: CASSWEQDRGRNTIYF
cdr3_nt: TGTGCCAGCAGTTGGGAGCAGGACAGGGGGCGGAACACCATATATTTT

j_call: TRBJ2-7
d_call: TRBD2
v_call: TRBV6-5
clone_size: NA
cdr3_aa: CASSYSSSGSYEQYF
cdr3_nt: TGTGCCAGCAGTTACTCTTCTAGCGGGTCCTACGAGCAGTACTTC

j_call: TRBJ2-2
d_call: TRBD2
v_call: TRBV27
clone_size: NA
cdr3_aa: CASSEVGLAYGNTGELFF
cdr3_nt: TGTGCCAGCAGTGAAGTGGGACTAGCGTATGGGAACACCGGGGAGCTGTTTTTT

j_call: TRBJ2-2
d_call: NA
v_call: TRBV7-3
clone_size: NA
cdr3_aa: CASSHGLDTGELFF
cdr3_nt: TGTGCCAGCAGCCACGGACTTGACACCGGGGAGCTGTTTTTT

j_call: TRBJ1-1
d_call: TRBD1
v_call: TRBV6-2/TRBV6-3
clone_size: NA
cdr3_aa: CASSHPPFEGAHTEAFF
cdr3_nt: TGTGCCAGCAGTCATCCCCCCTTTGAGGGGGCACACACTGAAGCTTTCTTT

j_call: TRBJ1-2
d_call: NA
v_call: TRBV12-3/TRBV12-4
clone_size: NA
cdr3_aa: CASSNVAGDGYTF
cdr3_nt: TGTGCCAGCAGTAACGTGGCCGGGGATGGCTACACCTTC

j_call: TRBJ2-7
d_call: NA
v_call: TRBV28
clone_size: NA
cdr3_aa: CACRRDGFYEQYF
cdr3_nt: TGTGCCTGTCGACGGGACGGATTCTACGAGCAGTACTTC

j_call: TRBJ1-2
d_call: TRBD1
v_call: TRBV18
clone_size: NA
cdr3_aa: CASSPSGGGYGYTF
cdr3_nt: TGTGCCAGCTCACCTTCAGGGGGCGGCTATGGCTACACCTTC

j_call: TRBJ1-2
d_call: NA
v_call: TRBV14
clone_size: NA
cdr3_aa: CASSPRDYGYTF
cdr3_nt: TGTGCCAGCAGCCCGCGTGACTATGGCTACACCTTC

j_call: TRBJ1-4
d_call: NA
v_call: TRBV27
clone_size: NA
cdr3_aa: CASSRGPNEKLFF
cdr3_nt: TGTGCCAGCAGCCGGGGTCCAAATGAAAAACTGTTTTTT

j_call: TRBJ2-7
d_call: NA
v_call: TRBV19
clone_size: NA
cdr3_aa: CASLADTNYEQYF
cdr3_nt: TGTGCCAGTCTCGCGGACACAAACTACGAGCAGTACTTC

j_call: TRBJ2-3
d_call: TRBD2
v_call: TRBV2
clone_size: NA
cdr3_aa: CASSGASGRRDTQYF
cdr3_nt: TGTGCCAGCAGTGGGGCTAGCGGGAGGAGGGATACGCAGTATTTT

j_call: TRBJ1-4
d_call: TRBD1
v_call: TRBV6-5
clone_size: few
cdr3_aa: CASSPRGLGNEKLFF
cdr3_nt: TGTGCCAGCAGCCCCAGGGGGCTAGGTAATGAAAAACTGTTTTTT

j_call: TRBJ2-7
d_call: NA
v_call: TRBV4-1
clone_size: NA
cdr3_aa: CASSQDVGYEQYF
cdr3_nt: TGCGCCAGCAGCCAAGATGTTGGTTACGAGCAGTACTTC

j_call: TRBJ2-7
d_call: NA
v_call: TRBV4-1
clone_size: NA
cdr3_aa: CASSRASFDEQYF
cdr3_nt: TGCGCCAGCAGCCGGGCGAGCTTCGACGAGCAGTACTTC

j_call: TRBJ1-6
d_call: TRBD1
v_call: TRBV15
clone_size: NA
cdr3_aa: CATSRDRSGGSPLHF
cdr3_nt: TGTGCCACCAGCAGAGATCGTTCAGGGGGATCACCCCTCCACTTT

j_call: TRBJ1-2
d_call: TRBD1
v_call: TRBV7-6
clone_size: NA
cdr3_aa: CASSLARAGGGYTF
cdr3_nt: TGTGCCAGCAGCTTAGCGCGGGCAGGGGGAGGCTACACCTTC

j_call: TRBJ2-6
d_call: TRBD1
v_call: TRBV28
clone_size: NA
cdr3_aa: CASSLQTGTSGANVLTF
cdr3_nt: TGTGCCAGCAGTTTGCAGACAGGGACCTCTGGGGCCAACGTCCTGACTTTC

j_call: TRBJ2-1
d_call: TRBD2
v_call: TRBV9
clone_size: NA
cdr3_aa: CASKRGGLAQYNEQFF
cdr3_nt: TGTGCCAGCAAAAGGGGAGGGCTAGCGCAGTACAATGAGCAGTTCTTC

j_call: TRBJ1-3
d_call: TRBD1
v_call: TRBV30
clone_size: once
cdr3_aa: CAWIRDSHSGNTIYF
cdr3_nt: TGTGCCTGGATAAGGGACAGCCACTCTGGAAACACCATATATTTT

j_call: TRBJ2-2
d_call: NA
v_call: TRBV21-1
clone_size: NA
cdr3_aa: CASRPGESGTYRTGELFF
cdr3_nt: TGTGCCAGCAGGCCCGGGGAAAGCGGAACTTACAGGACCGGGGAGCTGTTTTTT

j_call: TRBJ1-2
d_call: NA
v_call: TRBV19
clone_size: NA
cdr3_aa: CASSIDHREVLNYGYTF
cdr3_nt: TGTGCCAGTAGTATAGATCACCGGGAGGTTCTTAACTATGGCTACACCTTC

j_call: TRBJ1-5
d_call: TRBD1
v_call: TRBV4-2
clone_size: NA
cdr3_aa: CASSQEAQGAWQPQHF
cdr3_nt: TGTGCCAGCAGCCAAGAAGCACAGGGGGCATGGCAGCCCCAGCATTTT

j_call: TRBJ1-6
d_call: NA
v_call: TRBV27
clone_size: NA
cdr3_aa: CASSFGQRDSPLHF
cdr3_nt: TGTGCCAGCAGTTTTGGACAGAGGGATTCACCCCTCCACTTT

j_call: TRBJ2-1
d_call: NA
v_call: TRBV9
clone_size: NA
cdr3_aa: CASSVGAGPAQYNEQFF
cdr3_nt: TGTGCCAGCAGCGTAGGGGCAGGTCCTGCCCAGTACAATGAGCAGTTCTTC

j_call: TRBJ1-3
d_call: TRBD1
v_call: TRBV5-1
clone_size: NA
cdr3_aa: CASSLGQGEGNTIYF
cdr3_nt: TGCGCCAGCAGCCTCGGACAGGGCGAGGGAAACACCATATATTTT

j_call: TRBJ1-4
d_call: NA
v_call: TRBV19
clone_size: NA
cdr3_aa: CASSIWSATNEKLFF
cdr3_nt: TGTGCCAGTAGTATTTGGTCGGCAACTAATGAAAAACTGTTTTTT

j_call: TRBJ2-1
d_call: TRBD2
v_call: TRBV5-1
clone_size: NA
cdr3_aa: CASSPYLSGTSGIF
cdr3_nt: TGCGCCAGCAGCCCCTACTTATCAGGGACTAGCGGGATCTTC

j_call: TRBJ2-1
d_call: NA
v_call: TRBV20-1
clone_size: NA
cdr3_aa: CSASEARLAGDEQFF
cdr3_nt: TGCAGTGCTAGTGAAGCAAGGCTAGCTGGCGATGAGCAGTTCTTC

j_call: TRBJ2-3
d_call: TRBD2
v_call: TRBV30
clone_size: few
cdr3_aa: CAWSVSGSLPDTQYF
cdr3_nt: TGTGCCTGGAGTGTTAGCGGGAGTCTCCCAGATACGCAGTATTTT

j_call: TRBJ2-7
d_call: TRBD1
v_call: TRBV2
clone_size: NA
cdr3_aa: CASSVDRGASYEQYF
cdr3_nt: TGTGCCAGCAGTGTCGACAGGGGGGCTTCCTACGAGCAGTACTTC

j_call: TRBJ2-2
d_call: NA
v_call: TRBV2
clone_size: NA
cdr3_aa: CASSSAGELFF
cdr3_nt: TGTGCCAGCAGCTCGGCCGGGGAGCTGTTTTTT

j_call: TRBJ1-6
d_call: NA
v_call: TRBV5-1
clone_size: NA
cdr3_aa: CASSLTENSPLHF
cdr3_nt: TGCGCCAGCAGCTTGACTGAGAATTCACCCCTCCACTTT

j_call: TRBJ1-2
d_call: TRBD1
v_call: TRBV5-4
clone_size: once
cdr3_aa: CASSSTGNYGYTF
cdr3_nt: TGTGCCAGCAGCTCGACAGGGAACTATGGCTACACCTTC

j_call: TRBJ1-4
d_call: NA
v_call: TRBV19
clone_size: NA
cdr3_aa: CASRDSATNEKLFF
cdr3_nt: TGTGCCAGTCGTGACAGTGCAACTAATGAAAAACTGTTTTTT

j_call: TRBJ1-1
d_call: NA
v_call: TRBV29-1
clone_size: NA
cdr3_aa: CSVEDRGSNTEAFF
cdr3_nt: TGCAGCGTTGAAGATCGAGGCAGTAACACTGAAGCTTTCTTT

j_call: TRBJ1-5
d_call: NA
v_call: TRBV19
clone_size: NA
cdr3_aa: CASLPGSLLYSNQPQHF
cdr3_nt: TGTGCCAGTTTGCCTGGGAGCCTTTTATATAGCAATCAGCCCCAGCATTTT

j_call: TRBJ2-7
d_call: TRBD2
v_call: TRBV3-1/TRBV3-2
clone_size: NA
cdr3_aa: CASSPLTSGSGYEQYF
cdr3_nt: TGTGCCAGCAGCCCGTTGACTAGCGGGAGTGGCTACGAGCAGTACTTC

j_call: TRBJ1-2
d_call: NA
v_call: TRBV19
clone_size: once
cdr3_aa: CASSIQSGGLHGYTF
cdr3_nt: TGTGCCAGTAGTATCCAGTCTGGGGGCCTCCATGGCTACACCTTC

j_call: TRBJ1-4
d_call: TRBD1
v_call: TRBV12-3/TRBV12-4
clone_size: NA
cdr3_aa: CASRGQGYEKLFF
cdr3_nt: TGTGCCAGCAGAGGACAGGGATATGAAAAACTGTTTTTT

j_call: TRBJ2-1
d_call: TRBD2
v_call: TRBV19
clone_size: NA
cdr3_aa: CASRAGIRDNEQFF
cdr3_nt: TGTGCCAGTAGAGCGGGAATTCGGGACAATGAGCAGTTCTTC

j_call: TRBJ2-3
d_call: NA
v_call: TRBV10-3
clone_size: NA
cdr3_aa: CATVAESTDTQYF
cdr3_nt: TGTGCCACCGTGGCGGAAAGCACAGATACGCAGTATTTT

j_call: TRBJ2-2
d_call: TRBD1
v_call: TRBV19
clone_size: NA
cdr3_aa: CATRGQGNTGELFF
cdr3_nt: TGTGCCACCCGAGGACAGGGCAACACCGGGGAGCTGTTTTTT

j_call: TRBJ1-4
d_call: NA
v_call: TRBV6-1
clone_size: NA
cdr3_aa: CASSDRQSGEKLFF
cdr3_nt: TGTGCCAGCAGTGATAGACAGAGTGGTGAAAAACTGTTTTTT

j_call: TRBJ2-5
d_call: TRBD2
v_call: TRBV5-4
clone_size: NA
cdr3_aa: CASSSGTSGIRETQYF
cdr3_nt: TGTGCCAGCAGTTCCGGGACTAGCGGGATTCGTGAGACCCAGTACTTC

j_call: TRBJ1-2
d_call: NA
v_call: TRBV29-1
clone_size: NA
cdr3_aa: CSVSIIYGYTF
cdr3_nt: TGCAGCGTCTCTATTATCTATGGCTACACCTTC

j_call: TRBJ2-2
d_call: TRBD2
v_call: TRBV28
clone_size: NA
cdr3_aa: CASSSSSSGSVGELFF
cdr3_nt: TGTGCCAGCAGTTCCTCTTCTAGCGGGAGCGTGGGGGAGCTGTTTTTT